The T cell receptor beta chain described here comes from a study of response to subunit inactivated influenza vaccine. Study findings and constraints: The authors suggested that few new T cells are recruited per seasonal influenza vaccination.

The length of the CDR3 is 15 residues. MiXCR, applied by TCRdb to the RT-PCR reads, yields one record per CDR3 protein. Here the sample spans roughly 170,000 distinct CDR3 sequences, around a tenth being singletons. Note on this clonotype: Its target is unknown.

This clonotype was obtained from a man aged 50 to 60 who received an inactivated influenza vaccine. This rearrangement joins TRBV21-1 to TRBJ2-3; the D call of TRBD1 is as the table states it, not checked on the DNA. TRBV21-1 is tagged as a pseudogene. The sequences come from non-naive T cells sorted from PBMCs, collected on the day of vaccination. The CDR3: CASSKAGWGGDTQYF. CDR3 in DNA: TGTGCCAGCAGCAAAGCCGGATGGGGCGGGGATACGCAGTATTTT.